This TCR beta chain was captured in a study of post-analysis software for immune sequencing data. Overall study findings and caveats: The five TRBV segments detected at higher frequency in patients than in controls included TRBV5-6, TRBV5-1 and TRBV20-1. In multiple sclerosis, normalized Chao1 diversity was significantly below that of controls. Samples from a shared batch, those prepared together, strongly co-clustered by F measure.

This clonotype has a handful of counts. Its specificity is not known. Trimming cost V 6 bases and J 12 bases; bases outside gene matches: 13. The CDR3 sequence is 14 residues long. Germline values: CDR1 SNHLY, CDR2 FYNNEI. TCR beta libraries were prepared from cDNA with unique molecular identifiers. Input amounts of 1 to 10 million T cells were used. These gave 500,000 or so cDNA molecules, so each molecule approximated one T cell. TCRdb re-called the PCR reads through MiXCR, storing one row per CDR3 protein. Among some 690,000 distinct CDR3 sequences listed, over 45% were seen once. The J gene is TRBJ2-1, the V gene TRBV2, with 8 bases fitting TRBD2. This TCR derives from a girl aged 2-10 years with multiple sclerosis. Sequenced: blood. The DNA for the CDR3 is TGTGCCAGCAGGATAGGACTAGCCAGCGGGTCGCAGTTCTTC. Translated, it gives CASRIGLASGSQFF. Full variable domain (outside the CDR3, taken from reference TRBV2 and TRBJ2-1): EPEVTQTPSHQVTQMGQEVILRCVPISNHLYFYWYRQILGQKVEFLVSFYNNEISEKSEIFDDQFSVERPDGSNFTLKIRSTKLEDSAMYFCASRIGLASGSQFFGPGTRLTVL.